The 16 T cell receptor beta chains below all came from one sample that was sequenced in a study of blood T cells in healthy people across ages (dated by TCRdb to between 2015 and 2017). The library came from 5' RACE. Instrument used: Illumina HiSeq 2500. A second 7 to 11 cycle PCR used a sample-barcoded 5' primer and a J-beta primer mix. TCRdb itself trimmed the public reads at Q25 with fastp, ran MiXCR and retained productive beta chains. Here each entry gathers all rows of one CDR3 protein and keeps the most common genes and DNA. The sample table contains more than 650,000 distinct CDR3 sequences; only one count was recorded for about a fifth of them. The leading ten clones occupy 22% of the sample. The sample was blood. Every receptor here comes from a man between 65 and 85 years old in good health.

This rearrangement joins TRBV25-1 to TRBJ2-6; D is tentatively TRBD1 or TRBD2 (5 bases each). V lost 0 bases to trimming and J lost 4 bases, with 7 bases between them. CDR3 size: 15 residues. From germline, CDR1 is MGHDK and CDR2 SYGVNS. CDR3 protein: CASSEYGDGANVLTF. The CDR3 DNA sequence: TGTGCCAGCAGTGAATATGGGGACGGGGCCAACGTCCTGACTTTC.

This clonotype has just a few counts. The chain has TRBV19 and TRBJ2-1; no clear D gene. Germline values: CDR1 LNHDA, CDR2 SQIVND (reference sequence). V lost 0 bases to trimming and J lost 4 bases, with 10 bases between them. The CDR3 is 15 amino acids. The CDR3 DNA follows: TGTGCCAGTAGTATAGAATATGCAGTGTACAATGAGCAGTTCTTC. It translates to CASSIEYAVYNEQFF.

A few counts support this clonotype. One end of the junction varies from germline; a read error may be responsible. The chain has TRBV6-2 or TRBV6-3 and TRBJ1-2, with 10 bases fitting TRBD1. CDR1 and CDR2 (germline): MNHEY, SVGEGT. This CDR3 contains 13 residues. As DNA, the CDR3 is TGTGCCAGCAGACCAAATCGACAGGGGGCGATTGCCTTC. This codes for CASRPNRQGAIAF.

The chain's CDR3 is CSASGRYYNEQFF. As DNA, the CDR3 is TGCAGTGCTAGCGGCAGGTATTACAATGAGCAGTTCTTC. V usage is TRBV20-1 and J usage is TRBJ2-1; D is uncertain. Trimming removed 3 bases at V and 4 bases at J, with 10 bases between. The CDR3 runs to 13 residues. Germline CDR1 and CDR2: DFQATT and SNEGSKA (reference sequence).

The rearrangement uses TRBV20-1 and TRBJ2-1, with TRBD2 identical over 10 bases. Germline V gene data show CDR1 as DFQATT and CDR2 as SNEGSKA (reference sequence). The CDR3 has 14 amino acids. V lost 3 bases and J lost 6; bases outside the gene matches: 5. The CDR3 DNA follows: TGCAGTGCTAGGACCAGCGGGGGGGCCAATGAGCAGTTCTTC. As protein: CSARTSGGANEQFF.

The chain links TRBV6-1 to TRBJ2-7; a possible D gene is TRBD2 (6 bases). Germline V gives CDR1 MNHNS, CDR2 SASEGT. The CDR3 has 17 amino acids. The ends were cut back, 7 bases at V and 0 bases at J, with 22 bases in the middle. CDR3 loop: CASTHGGNTASSYEQYF. CDR3 bases: TGTGCCAGCACCCATGGAGGGAATACTGCCAGCTCCTACGAGCAGTACTTC.

This clonotype was counted ten times or more. V usage is TRBV11-2 and J usage is TRBJ1-1, with TRBD1 identical over 7 bases. V dropped 4 bases and J dropped 2; count of bases not matched to a gene: 4. This CDR3 is built from 14 residues. CDR1 is SGHAT and CDR2 is FQNNGV in the germline V gene. CDR3 sequence (DNA): TGTGCCAGCAGCTCTGACAGGGTTAACACTGAAGCTTTCTTT. Translation gives CASSSDRVNTEAFF.

This clonotype came up a few times. CDR3 in amino acids: CSVNRFSSSYNEQFF. Here the CDR3 DNA reads TGCAGCGTGAACAGGTTTAGTAGCTCCTACAATGAGCAGTTCTTC. The genes are TRBV29-1 and TRBJ2-1; TRBD1 is a possible D gene (5 bases). V gave up 6 bases and J gave up 0 bases, with 15 bases separating them. The CDR3 covers 15 residues. CDR1 is SQVTM and CDR2 is ANQGSEA in the germline V gene.

At least ten counts were recorded for this clonotype. Sequence at one end of the junction differs from germline and may be a read error. The V call is TRBV3-1, the J call TRBJ2-1, with 10 bases lining up with TRBD2. Looked up from germline, CDR1 is LGHDT and CDR2 is YNNKEL (reference sequence). The CDR3 contains 14 residues. The CDR3 DNA follows: TGTGCCAGCAGCCAAGATGCCCTACTAGCGGGGCTGGTCTTC. This sequence encodes CASSQDALLAGLVF.

This clonotype showed up just a few times. The chain combines TRBV20-1 with TRBJ1-4, with no clear D. The CDR3 length is 13 residues. Germline V gene lookup returns CDR1 DFQATT and CDR2 SNEGSKA (reference sequence). Trimming removed 3 bases at V and 4 bases at J, with 9 bases between. The CDR3 is CSASFQINEKLFF. The CDR3 DNA reads as TGCAGTGCTAGCTTTCAGATTAATGAAAAACTGTTTTTT.

In this sample, this clonotype turned up a few times. The rearrangement links TRBV4-3 to TRBJ2-1, with 14 positions matching TRBD2. The trim removed 4 bases at V and 7 bases at J, leaving 6 bases unmatched. CDR1 and CDR2 (germline): LGHNA, YSLEER. The CDR3 sequence is 16 residues long. The CDR3 sequence: CASSRGLAGGSNEQFF. CDR3 sequence (DNA): TGCGCCAGCAGCCGAGGACTAGCGGGAGGATCAAATGAGCAGTTCTTC.

V is TRBV20-1 and J is TRBJ1-4; 7 bases fit TRBD1. This CDR3 contains 17 residues. CDR1 is DFQATT, CDR2 SNEGSKA, per germline (reference sequence). After removal of 5 bases from V and 0 bases from J, the junction contained 12 bases not matched to a gene. This CDR3 reads CSALKVQGVATNEKLFF. CDR3 coding DNA: TGCAGTGCTCTAAAGGTTCAGGGGGTGGCAACTAATGAAAAACTGTTTTTT.

The CDR3 region has the DNA TGTGCCAGCAGCGACCCACGGACGGGCGATAATTCACCCCTCCACTTT. It translates to CASSDPRTGDNSPLHF. This chain joins TRBV11-2 and TRBJ1-6; D unclear. Trimming left V 5 bases short and J 5 bases short, with 16 bases between. Germline V lookup: CDR1 SGHAT, CDR2 FQNNGV. There are 16 residues in the CDR3.

V usage is TRBV3-1 and J usage is TRBJ2-4; D ambiguous. CDR3 length equals 15 residues. Trimming took 4 bases from V and 1 from J, leaving 11 bases between them. From germline, CDR1 is LGHDT and CDR2 YNNKEL (reference sequence). CDR3 sequence reads: CASSRRGTAKNIQYF. DNA of the CDR3: TGTGCCAGCAGCCGCCGTGGAACCGCCAAAAACATTCAGTACTTC.

This chain joins TRBV20-1 and TRBJ2-5, with D perhaps given as TRBD1 or TRBD2 (5 bases each). The J call could be wrong; TRBJ2-7 is a better fit for the DNA end. The CDR3 extends over 15 amino acids. The germline gives CDR1 DFQATT, CDR2 SNEGSKA (reference sequence). The CDR3 sequence is CSARWSGTGNYEQYF. For the CDR3, the DNA is TGCAGTGCTAGATGGTCCGGGACGGGCAACTACGAGCAGTACTTC.

This clonotype was seen more than once but under ten times. This chain joins TRBV6-6 and TRBJ2-5, with D perhaps TRBD1 (6 bases). V was pared by 2 bases and J by 1 base, with 11 bases between. Germline V gives CDR1 MNHNY, CDR2 SVGAGI (reference sequence). This CDR3 region has 15 residues. Here the CDR3 reads CASSYRGLGQETQYF. DNA for the CDR3: TGTGCCAGCAGTTACAGGGGGTTGGGCCAAGAGACCCAGTACTTC.